The 5 T cell receptor beta chains in this list originate from one sample, sequenced in a study of immune evolution from preneoplasia to lung adenocarcinoma. This table comes from immunoSEQ multiplex PCR, and its TCRdb copy is limited to in-frame clones, with some not included. The table lists roughly 5,200 clones, just under 80% of them singletons. What was sequenced was FFPE normal lung tissue adjacent to the tumor. The source of these receptors is a person aged 45 to 69 with lung adenocarcinoma.

The rearrangement joins TRBV9 to TRBJ2-5; a weak D match, TRBD2 (6 bases). Germline CDR1 is SGDLS and CDR2 is YYNGEE. Trimming shortened V by 4 bases and J by 2 bases, and 12 bases separated the two germline ends. The CDR3 contains 14 residues. This chain's CDR3 is CASSLDGGQETQYF. The DNA for the CDR3 is TGTGCCAGCAGCCTCGACGGGGGACAAGAGACCCAGTACTTC.

In its sample, this clone was seen once. The gene calls are TRBV28 and TRBJ2-3; 7 nucleotides align to TRBD1. CDR3 length equals 15 residues. Germline CDR1 is MDHEN and CDR2 is SYDVKM. V shed 6 bases, J shed 2 bases, and the junction held 8 bases outside the gene matches. The CDR3 bases are TGTGCCAGCAGAACTAGACAGGGACACACAGATACGCAGTATTTT. It encodes CASRTRQGHTDTQYF. Full variable domain (missing parts from reference TRBV28 and TRBJ2-3): DVKVTQSSRYLVKRTGEKVFLECVQDMDHENMFWYRQDPGLGLRLIYFSYDVKMKEKGDIPEGYSVSREKKERFSLILESASTNQTSMYLCASRTRQGHTDTQYFGPGTRLTVL.

V usage is TRBV7-9 and J usage is TRBJ1-5; 7 positions match TRBD1. Unmatched junction bases numbered 2, after V lost 1 base and J lost 2 bases. Germline loops: CDR1 SEHNR, CDR2 FQNEAQ (reference sequence). This CDR3 comprises 15 residues. In DNA form, the CDR3 reads TGTGCCAGCAGCTTAGACGGGACAGGCAATCAGCCCCAGCATTTT. Translated, it gives CASSLDGTGNQPQHF.

The chain employs TRBV28 and TRBJ1-1; 10 nucleotides line up with TRBD1. Germline V gene lookup returns CDR1 MDHEN and CDR2 SYDVKM. This CDR3 is 18 amino acids long. The junction had 19 bases not matched to a gene; V was cut back by 8 bases and J by 4 bases. As DNA, the CDR3 is TGTGCCAGCGGCCGGGACAGGGGTCGGAAGCCCTTAGTCACTGAAGCTTTCTTT. Translation: CASGRDRGRKPLVTEAFF.

J is TRBJ2-1 and V is TRBV6-5; 10 positions agree with TRBD2. Unmatched junction bases numbered 7, after V lost 4 bases and J lost 7 bases. Germline V CDR1 and CDR2: MNHEY, SVGAGI. The CDR3 is 15 residues long. CDR3 DNA: TGTGCCAGCAGTTGGGGACTAGCGTCCAAAAATGAGCAGTTCTTC. Amino acids: CASSWGLASKNEQFF.